The text below deals with one T cell receptor beta chain. Its antigen is undetermined. 60 Vbeta and 13 Jbeta primers were used in PCR. Original processing notes: Later work found tens of millions of unique TCR beta chains, with about 10 million shared. TCRdb's copy holds only in-frame clones and misses some; the assay was immunoSEQ multiplex PCR. V, J and clone size are those of that table, while D and trimming were read from the DNA. Among around 150,000 clones listed, about three fifths were seen once. These data originate in a study of cytomegalovirus exposure and HLA in healthy donors. Overall study findings and caveats: Owing to their indistinguishability, certain V segments, notably TRBV6-2 and TRBV6-3, were excluded.

CDR1 and CDR2 (germline): GTSNPN, SVGIG (reference sequence). The ends lost 0 bases at V and 3 bases at J; junction bases unmatched: 3. The CDR3 extends over 14 amino acids. The chain couples TRBV30 to TRBJ1-2; 8 bases align to TRBD1. The TCR originated in a woman aged 55-70 years in good health and CMV-seropositive. What was sequenced was PBMCs. CDR3 DNA: TGTGCCTGGAGTGTAACAGGGGGAGACTATGGCTACACCTTC. Translation: CAWSVTGGDYGYTF.